Following are 5 T cell receptor beta chains from one sample sequenced in a study of blood T cell repertoires in COVID-19. Generated by immunoSEQ multiplex PCR, the TCRdb table keeps only in-frame clones and is missing some. The profile shows 200,000 to 250,000 clones, about 90% of them singletons. Source material: PBMCs or T cells enriched from blood (not recorded which). These receptors were collected from a man aged 25-40 years who had been exposed to COVID-19.

The rearrangement links TRBV28 to TRBJ1-1, with D possibly being TRBD1 (6 bases). V shed 8 bases and J shed 2 bases, with 18 bases lying between them. The germline gives CDR1 MDHEN, CDR2 SYDVKM. The CDR3 runs to 15 residues. CDR3 nucleotide sequence: TGTGCCAGCTCTGGGGGGGCACAGGGAAACACTGAAGCTTTCTTT. Translation: CASSGGAQGNTEAFF.

This sequence joins TRBV9 and TRBJ2-1, with 10 bases that match TRBD2. This CDR3 is built from 18 residues. Germline values: CDR1 SGDLS, CDR2 YYNGEE. The ends lost 0 bases at V and 1 base at J; junction bases unmatched: 7. The CDR3 here is CASSVGPSGGASYNEQFF. CDR3 bases: TGTGCCAGCAGCGTAGGTCCCAGCGGGGGGGCGTCCTACAATGAGCAGTTCTTC.

There are a few counts of this clone. The chain couples TRBV18 to TRBJ1-2, with TRBD1 matching 8 bases. V was pared by 0 bases and J by 4 bases, with 7 bases of the junction left unmatched. Per the germline V gene, CDR1 is KGHSH and CDR2 is LQKENI. The CDR3 runs 16 residues. CDR3: CASSPPLTGALYGYTF. In DNA form, the CDR3 reads TGTGCCAGCTCACCACCCTTGACAGGGGCTCTCTATGGCTACACCTTC. Full variable domain (outside the CDR3, taken from reference TRBV18 and TRBJ1-2): NAGVMQNPRHLVRRRGQEARLRCSPMKGHSHVYWYRQLPEEGLKFMVYLQKENIIDESGMPKERFSAEFPKEGPSILRIQQVVRGDSAAYFCASSPPLTGALYGYTFGSGTRLTVV.

The count of this clone is one. The chain uses TRBV5-1 and TRBJ1-2, with D possibly matching TRBD1 (6 bases). This CDR3 contains 15 residues. Germline V gene data show CDR1 as SGHRS and CDR2 as YFSETQ. The germline V and J ends were trimmed by 4 bases and 4 bases, with 17 bases remaining between them. CDR3 DNA: TGCGCCAGCAGCCCAGACGGGGGGCAGGGCTATGGCTACACCTTC. As protein: CASSPDGGQGYGYTF.

The rearrangement joins TRBV6-2 or TRBV6-3 to TRBJ2-7; 8 bases are a match to TRBD1. The CDR3 totals 14 residues. J gave up 5 bases and V 6 bases, and 9 bases lay outside the gene matches. In germline, CDR1 is MNHEY, CDR2 SVGEGT. This CDR3 is CASSSPGQADEQYF. The CDR3, as DNA: TGTGCCAGCAGCTCACCGGGACAGGCCGACGAGCAGTACTTC.